This is a list of T cell receptor beta chains from one sample in a study of Tregs in tolerant kidney transplant recipients. Method: immunoSEQ multiplex PCR; TCRdb's copy keeps in-frame clones and lacks some. The sample records 200,000 to 300,000 clones, about four fifths being singletons. Sample: CD4+ T cells from blood. These receptors were collected from a human donor in good health. CDR3s include the opening cysteine and the closing phenylalanine or tryptophan. Each record gives: CDR3 length, D gene, J gene, V gene, clone size, CDR3 protein, CDR3 DNA. D genes are given only for firm matches. Clone size, where shown, is once, few, many, or a class for clones that have expanded.

13 | - | TRBJ2-3 | TRBV19 | - | CASRPTSTDTQYF | TGTGCCAGTAGACCCACTAGCACAGATACGCAGTATTTT
16 | TRBD2 | TRBJ2-5 | TRBV5-4 | - | CASSITGLAGKETQYF | TGTGCCAGCAGCATAACAGGACTAGCGGGAAAAGAGACCCAGTACTTC
17 | TRBD2 | TRBJ2-3 | TRBV15 | - | CATSSGMVAGGLSTQYF | TGTGCCACCAGCAGCGGGATGGTAGCGGGGGGGTTGTCTACGCAGTATTTT
15 | TRBD1 | TRBJ1-2 | TRBV5-1 | - | CASSPQTGQGNGYTF | TGCGCCAGCAGCCCACAAACGGGACAGGGTAACGGCTACACCTTC
13 | - | TRBJ2-3 | TRBV7-8 | - | CASTPFSTDTQYF | TGTGCCAGCACCCCCTTTAGCACAGATACGCAGTATTTT
13 | TRBD1 | TRBJ1-1 | TRBV12-5 | - | CASGQGANTEAFF | TGTGCTAGTGGTCAGGGGGCTAACACTGAAGCTTTCTTT
18 | TRBD1 | TRBJ2-7 | TRBV18 | - | CASSPTPAGGTGLTEQYF | TGTGCCAGCTCACCAACCCCCGCAGGGGGGACAGGGCTGACCGAGCAGTACTTC
13 | TRBD1 | TRBJ1-1 | TRBV19 | - | CASSRTGNTEAFF | TGTGCCAGTAGTAGGACAGGGAACACTGAAGCTTTCTTT
16 | - | TRBJ1-2 | TRBV11-1 | once | CASSSSRGQGNYGYTF | TGTGCCAGCAGCTCATCCCGGGGGCAGGGTAACTATGGCTACACCTTC
16 | TRBD1 | TRBJ1-2 | TRBV19 | - | CASSWDRGRLYYGYTF | TGTGCCAGTAGTTGGGACAGGGGCCGCCTCTACTATGGCTACACCTTC
13 | - | TRBJ2-3 | TRBV15 | - | CATGVDRTDTQYF | TGTGCCACCGGGGTTGACCGCACAGATACGCAGTATTTT
13 | - | TRBJ1-1 | TRBV2 | once | CASSLDFNTEAFF | TGTGCCAGCAGTCTAGATTTTAACACTGAAGCTTTCTTT
13 | - | TRBJ2-3 | TRBV18 | - | CASSPTRGDTQYF | TGTGCCAGCTCGCCGACTAGGGGAGATACGCAGTATTTT
13 | - | TRBJ1-5 | TRBV29-1 | once | CSVRSGLNQPQHF | TGCAGCGTCCGCAGCGGTCTCAATCAGCCCCAGCATTTT
16 | TRBD1 | TRBJ2-7 | TRBV6-5 | - | CASSYGAGTGVYEQYF | TGTGCCAGCAGTTATGGGGCCGGGACAGGGGTCTACGAGCAGTACTTC
15 | TRBD2 | TRBJ2-3 | TRBV5-1 | few | CASSLASGGRDTQYF | TGCGCCAGCAGCTTGGCTAGCGGGGGGAGGGATACGCAGTATTTT
13 | - | TRBJ2-7 | TRBV6-1 | - | CASSTGRGVEQYF | TGTGCCAGCAGTACGGGAAGGGGGGTCGAGCAGTACTTC
16 | TRBD1 | TRBJ2-2 | TRBV7-3 | - | CASSLRTGYSTGELFF | TGTGCCAGCAGCCTTCGGACAGGATACTCAACCGGGGAGCTGTTTTTT
11 | - | TRBJ2-7 | TRBV14 | once | CASSQYYEQYF | TGTGCCAGCAGTCAATACTACGAGCAGTACTTC
16 | TRBD1 | TRBJ1-6 | TRBV27 | - | CASSKGDRGGYSPLHF | TGTGCCAGCTCTAAAGGGGACAGGGGAGGTTATTCACCCCTCCACTTT
14 | - | TRBJ1-2 | TRBV5-4 | - | CASSPILTEDGYTF | TGTGCCAGCAGCCCCATCCTCACAGAAGATGGCTACACCTTC
10 | - | TRBJ1-1 | TRBV14 | few | CASSQEEAFF | TGTGCCAGCAGCCAAGAGGAAGCTTTCTTT
14 | - | TRBJ2-7 | TRBV5-1 | - | CASSLRAGPYEQYF | TGCGCCAGCAGCTTGAGGGCGGGTCCCTACGAGCAGTACTTC
15 | TRBD1 | TRBJ1-2 | TRBV16 | - | CASSPWDRGRDGYTF | TGTGCCAGCAGCCCTTGGGACAGGGGAAGAGATGGCTACACCTTC
14 | - | TRBJ2-2 | TRBV2 | - | CASSFGSRTGELFF | TGTGCCAGCAGTTTTGGGTCGCGCACCGGGGAGCTGTTTTTT
14 | TRBD2 | TRBJ2-1 | TRBV6-5 | few | CATQRGSSYNEQFF | TGTGCCACCCAGCGGGGGAGCTCCTACAATGAGCAGTTCTTC
15 | - | TRBJ2-2 | TRBV7-9 | - | CASSPRAVNTGELFF | TGTGCCAGCAGCCCCCGGGCAGTAAACACCGGGGAGCTGTTTTTT
15 | TRBD1 | TRBJ2-1 | TRBV2 | - | CASSAQGVTYNEQFF | TGTGCCAGCAGCGCACAGGGGGTCACCTACAATGAGCAGTTCTTC
13 | - | TRBJ1-5 | TRBV30 | - | CAWSPIGNQPQHF | TGTGCCTGGAGTCCGATCGGAAATCAGCCCCAGCATTTT
15 | - | TRBJ2-7 | TRBV18 | - | CASSPQRGDTGEQYF | TGTGCCAGCTCCCCGCAGCGAGGGGACACGGGCGAGCAGTACTTC
14 | TRBD1 | TRBJ1-1 | TRBV6-1 | - | CASRVDRGKTEAFF | TGTGCCAGCAGGGTAGACAGGGGGAAAACTGAAGCTTTCTTT
14 | - | TRBJ1-1 | TRBV6-5 | - | CASTPGGVNTEAFF | TGTGCCAGCACCCCCGGGGGGGTGAACACTGAAGCTTTCTTT
16 | TRBD1 | TRBJ2-2 | TRBV10-1 | once | CASSKTGTGVTGELLF | TGCGCCAGCAGCAAAACCGGGACAGGAGTCACCGGGGAGCTGCTTTTT
16 | - | TRBJ2-2 | TRBV5-1 | - | CASSLTVPAQAGELFF | TGCGCCAGCAGCTTGACAGTACCGGCTCAAGCCGGGGAGCTGTTTTTT
15 | TRBD2 | TRBJ2-2 | TRBV5-1 | - | CASSRIAGGTGELFF | TGCGCCAGCAGCCGGATAGCGGGGGGAACCGGGGAGCTGTTTTTT
16 | - | TRBJ1-4 | TRBV4-2 | - | CASSQENRGFNEKLFF | TGTGCCAGCAGCCAAGAAAACCGCGGATTTAATGAAAAACTGTTTTTT
18 | TRBD1 | TRBJ2-2 | TRBV12-5 | - | CASGPHLWDRGNTGELFF | TGTGCTAGTGGTCCCCATCTGTGGGACAGGGGGAACACCGGGGAGCTGTTTTTT
15 | TRBD1 | TRBJ1-1 | TRBV15 | - | CATSRKRGHGTEAFF | TGTGCCACCAGCAGGAAGAGGGGGCACGGGACTGAAGCTTTCTTT
15 | - | TRBJ2-3 | TRBV5-4 | - | CASSLGSGEADTQYF | TGTGCCAGCAGCTTGGGGTCGGGAGAGGCAGATACGCAGTATTTT
15 | - | TRBJ2-7 | TRBV30 | - | CAWSGGTAISYEQYF | TGTGCCTGGAGTGGCGGGACAGCCATCTCCTACGAGCAGTACTTC
15 | - | TRBJ2-3 | TRBV4-1 | - | CASSQRDLSTDTQYF | TGCGCCAGCAGCCAGAGGGACTTGAGCACAGATACGCAGTATTTT
14 | TRBD2 | TRBJ2-3 | TRBV4-1 | - | CASSQVGLAGTQYF | TGCGCCAGCAGCCAAGTTGGACTAGCGGGTACGCAGTATTTT
16 | - | TRBJ2-1 | TRBV5-6 | - | CASTLGYYGSYNEQFF | TGTGCCAGCACCTTAGGGTATTATGGCTCCTACAATGAGCAGTTCTTC
16 | TRBD2 | TRBJ2-1 | TRBV14 | once | CASSDMTSGRRNEQFF | TGTGCCAGCAGCGATATGACTAGCGGGAGAAGGAATGAGCAGTTCTTC
16 | TRBD2 | TRBJ2-7 | TRBV19 | - | CASSWGLAGLRYEQYF | TGTGCCAGTAGTTGGGGACTAGCGGGCCTTAGGTACGAGCAGTACTTC
12 | - | TRBJ1-4 | TRBV12-5 | - | CASTGMNEKLFF | TGTGCTAGTACTGGGATGAATGAAAAACTGTTTTTT
13 | - | TRBJ1-1 | TRBV9 | - | CASSFGRNTEAFF | TGTGCCAGCAGCTTCGGAAGGAACACTGAAGCTTTCTTT
15 | TRBD2 | TRBJ2-1 | TRBV14 | - | CASSLLAVTYNEQFF | TGTGCCAGCAGCCTGCTAGCGGTGACCTACAATGAGCAGTTCTTC
15 | - | TRBJ1-1 | TRBV13 | - | CASTDKGTMNTEAFF | TGTGCCAGCACCGACAAGGGGACAATGAACACTGAAGCTTTCTTT